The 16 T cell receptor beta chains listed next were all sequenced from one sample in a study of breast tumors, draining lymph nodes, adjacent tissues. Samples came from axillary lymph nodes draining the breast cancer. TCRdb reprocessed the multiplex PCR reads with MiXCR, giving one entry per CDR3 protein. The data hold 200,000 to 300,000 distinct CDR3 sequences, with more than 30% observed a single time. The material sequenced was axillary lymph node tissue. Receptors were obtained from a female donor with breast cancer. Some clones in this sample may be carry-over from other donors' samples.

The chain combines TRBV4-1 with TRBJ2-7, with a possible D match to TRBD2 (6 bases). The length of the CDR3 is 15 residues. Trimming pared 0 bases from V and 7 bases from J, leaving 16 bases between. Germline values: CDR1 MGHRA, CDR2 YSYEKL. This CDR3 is CASSQDPGTGDEQYF. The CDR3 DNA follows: TGCGCCAGCAGCCAAGATCCGGGGACGGGGGATGAGCAGTACTTC.

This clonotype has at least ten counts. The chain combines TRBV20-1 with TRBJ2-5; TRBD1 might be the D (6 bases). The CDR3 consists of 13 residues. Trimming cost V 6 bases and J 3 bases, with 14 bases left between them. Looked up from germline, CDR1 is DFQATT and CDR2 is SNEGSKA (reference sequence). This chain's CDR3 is CSAQDSPKETQYF. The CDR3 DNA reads TGCAGTGCCCAGGACAGCCCCAAAGAGACCCAGTACTTC.

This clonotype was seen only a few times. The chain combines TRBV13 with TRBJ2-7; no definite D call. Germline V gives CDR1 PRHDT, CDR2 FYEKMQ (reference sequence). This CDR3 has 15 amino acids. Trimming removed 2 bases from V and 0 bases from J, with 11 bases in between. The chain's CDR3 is CASSLHPRSSYEQYF. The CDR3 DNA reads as TGTGCCAGCAGCTTACATCCCAGGAGCTCCTACGAGCAGTACTTC.

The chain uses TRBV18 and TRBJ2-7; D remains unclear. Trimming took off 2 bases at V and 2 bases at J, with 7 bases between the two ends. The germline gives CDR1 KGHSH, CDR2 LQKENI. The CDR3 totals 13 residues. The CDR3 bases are TGTGCCAGCTCACCAGCTCGGGCCTACGAGCAGTACTTC. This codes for CASSPARAYEQYF.

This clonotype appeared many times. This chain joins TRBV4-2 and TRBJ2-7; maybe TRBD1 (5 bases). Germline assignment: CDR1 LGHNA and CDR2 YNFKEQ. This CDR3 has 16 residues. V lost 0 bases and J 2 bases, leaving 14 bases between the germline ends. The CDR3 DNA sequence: TGTGCCAGCAGCCAAGATCTACAGGCGATAACCTACGAGCAGTACTTC. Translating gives CASSQDLQAITYEQYF.

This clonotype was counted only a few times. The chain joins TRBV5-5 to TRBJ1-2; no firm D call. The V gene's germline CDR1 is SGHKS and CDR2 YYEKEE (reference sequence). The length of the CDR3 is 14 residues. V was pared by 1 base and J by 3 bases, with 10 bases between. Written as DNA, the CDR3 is TGTGCCAGCAGCTTGAAAGGCGCCTACTATGGCTACACCTTC. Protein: CASSLKGAYYGYTF.

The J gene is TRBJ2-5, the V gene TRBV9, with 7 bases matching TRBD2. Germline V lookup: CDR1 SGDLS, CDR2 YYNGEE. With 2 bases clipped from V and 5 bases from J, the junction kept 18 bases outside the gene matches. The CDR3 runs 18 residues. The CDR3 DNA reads TGTGCCAGCAGCGTCCGGGGGGACCTTGGGTTGGGCGTCGAGACCCAGTACTTC. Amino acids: CASSVRGDLGLGVETQYF.

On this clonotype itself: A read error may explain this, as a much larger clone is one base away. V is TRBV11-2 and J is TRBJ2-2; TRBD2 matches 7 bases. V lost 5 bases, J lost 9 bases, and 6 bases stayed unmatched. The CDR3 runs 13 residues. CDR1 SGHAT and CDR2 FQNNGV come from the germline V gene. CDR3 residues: CASSQRGSRELFF. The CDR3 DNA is TGTGCCAGCAGCCAGCGGGGATCTCGGGAGCTGTTTTTT. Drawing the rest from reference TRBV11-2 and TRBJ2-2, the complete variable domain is EAGVAQSPRYKIIEKRQSVAFWCNPISGHATLYWYQQILGQGPKLLIQFQNNGVVDDSQLPKDRFSAERLKGVDSTLKIQPAKLEDSAVYLCASSQRGSRELFFGEGSRLTVL.

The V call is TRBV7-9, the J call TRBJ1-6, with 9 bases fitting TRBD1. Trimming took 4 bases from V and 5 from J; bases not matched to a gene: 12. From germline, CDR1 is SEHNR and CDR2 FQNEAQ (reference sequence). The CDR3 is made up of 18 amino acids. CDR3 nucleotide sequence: TGTGCCAGCAGCTCCGGACAGGGGACGGCAGGCAATAATTCACCCCTCCACTTT. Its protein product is CASSSGQGTAGNNSPLHF.

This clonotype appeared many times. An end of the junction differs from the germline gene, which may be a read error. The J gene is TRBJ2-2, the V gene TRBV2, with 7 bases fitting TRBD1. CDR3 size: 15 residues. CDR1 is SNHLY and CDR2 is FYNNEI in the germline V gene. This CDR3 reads CAGSEGQVLTGELFF. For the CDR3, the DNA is TGTGCCGGCAGTGAAGGACAGGTACTCACCGGGGAGCTGTTTTTT. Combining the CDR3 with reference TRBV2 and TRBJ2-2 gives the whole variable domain EPEVTQTPSHQVTQMGQEVILRCVPISNHLYFYWYRQILGQKVEFLVSFYNNEISEKSEIFDDQFSVERPDGSNFTLKIRSTKLEDSAMYFCAGSEGQVLTGELFFGEGSRLTVL.

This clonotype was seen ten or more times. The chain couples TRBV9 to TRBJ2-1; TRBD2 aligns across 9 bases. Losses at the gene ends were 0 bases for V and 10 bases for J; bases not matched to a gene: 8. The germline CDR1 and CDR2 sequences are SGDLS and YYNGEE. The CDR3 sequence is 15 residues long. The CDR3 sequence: CASSVGGRGPGEQFF. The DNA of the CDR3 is TGTGCCAGCAGCGTAGGCGGGAGGGGCCCGGGGGAGCAGTTCTTC.

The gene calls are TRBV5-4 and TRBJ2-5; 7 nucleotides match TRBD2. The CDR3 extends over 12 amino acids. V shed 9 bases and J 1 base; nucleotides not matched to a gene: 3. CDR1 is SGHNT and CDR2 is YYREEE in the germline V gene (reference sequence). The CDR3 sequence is CATGGGQETQYF. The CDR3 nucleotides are TGTGCCACGGGGGGAGGCCAAGAGACCCAGTACTTC.

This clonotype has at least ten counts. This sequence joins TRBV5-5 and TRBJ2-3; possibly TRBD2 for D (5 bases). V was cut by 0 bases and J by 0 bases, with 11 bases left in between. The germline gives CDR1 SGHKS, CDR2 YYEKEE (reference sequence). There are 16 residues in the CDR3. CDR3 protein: CASSLVPGLSTDTQYF. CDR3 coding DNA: TGTGCCAGCAGCTTGGTTCCCGGACTTAGCACAGATACGCAGTATTTT.

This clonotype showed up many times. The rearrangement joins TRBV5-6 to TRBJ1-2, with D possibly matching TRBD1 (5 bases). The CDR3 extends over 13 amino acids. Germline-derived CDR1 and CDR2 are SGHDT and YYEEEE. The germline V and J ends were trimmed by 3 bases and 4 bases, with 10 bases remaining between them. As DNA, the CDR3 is TGTGCCAGCAGCTCGACAGCAGTCTATGGCTACACCTTC. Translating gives CASSSTAVYGYTF.

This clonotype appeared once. The CDR3 sequence: CASSPRHAYEQYF. In nucleotides, the CDR3 is TGTGCCAGCAGCCCGCGACACGCCTACGAGCAGTACTTC. The V call is TRBV13, the J call TRBJ2-7; D call uncertain. The CDR3 totals 13 residues. V was shortened by 5 bases and J by 2 bases, with 10 bases between the two germline ends. The germline gives CDR1 PRHDT, CDR2 FYEKMQ (reference sequence).

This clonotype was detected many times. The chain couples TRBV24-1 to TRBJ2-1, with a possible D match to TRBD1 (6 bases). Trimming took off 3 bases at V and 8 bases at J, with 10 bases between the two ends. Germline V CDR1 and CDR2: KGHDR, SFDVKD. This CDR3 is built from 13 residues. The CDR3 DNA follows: TGTGCCACCAGTGATCCAGGGGTGGATGAGCAGTTCTTC. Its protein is CATSDPGVDEQFF.